This section outlines one T cell receptor (beta chain) sequence together with its context. Its specificity is unknown. This record comes from a study of graft-versus-host responses after intestinal transplantation. The overall study: Multivisceral, liver-intestinal, or isolated intestinal transplants were received by the recipients.

General study findings and limits: High graft-versus-host to host-versus-graft clonal ratios were seen in allografts of patients with graft-donor T cell macrochimerism. Early after transplant, HvG clones declined as circulating GvH clones peaked. In recipient marrow, GvH clones were found, and some appeared first in ileum or blood.

Repertoires were generated with immunoSEQ multiplex PCR, while TCRdb's copy carries only in-frame clones and drops some. The sample lists around 100,000 clones; 85% to 95% were seen once. The ends lost 0 bases at V and 2 bases at J; junction bases unmatched: 9. This CDR3 is built from 18 residues. Germline V gene sequence: CDR1 MNHEY, CDR2 SMNVEV (reference sequence). The TCR sequence derives from a human donor who was the organ donor for an intestinal transplant. The chain combines TRBV27 with TRBJ2-3; 9 bases match TRBD2. This material consisted of unstimulated CD8+ T cells sorted from spleen or lymph node cells, taken before transplant. In DNA, the CDR3 is TGTGCCAGCAGTTTATCCCCCTTAGCGGGAGTCTCCACAGATACGCAGTATTTT. Its translation is CASSLSPLAGVSTDTQYF.